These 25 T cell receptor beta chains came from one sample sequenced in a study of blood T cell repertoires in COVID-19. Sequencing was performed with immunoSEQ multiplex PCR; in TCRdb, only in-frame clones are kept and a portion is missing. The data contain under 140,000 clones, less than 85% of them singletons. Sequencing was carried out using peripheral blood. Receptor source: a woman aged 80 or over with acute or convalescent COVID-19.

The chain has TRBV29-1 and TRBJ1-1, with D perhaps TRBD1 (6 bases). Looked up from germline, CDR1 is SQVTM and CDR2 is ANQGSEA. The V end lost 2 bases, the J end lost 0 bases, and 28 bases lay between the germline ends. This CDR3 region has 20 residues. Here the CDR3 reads CSVEILRESRGPDLNTEAFF. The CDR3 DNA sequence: TGCAGCGTTGAAATCTTGAGGGAATCCAGGGGACCCGATCTGAACACTGAAGCTTTCTTT.

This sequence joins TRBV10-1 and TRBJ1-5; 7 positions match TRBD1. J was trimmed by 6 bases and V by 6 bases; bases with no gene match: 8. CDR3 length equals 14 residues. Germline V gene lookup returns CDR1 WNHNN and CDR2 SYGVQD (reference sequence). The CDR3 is CASSRRQGAQPQHF. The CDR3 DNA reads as TGCGCCAGCAGCCGCAGACAGGGAGCTCAGCCCCAGCATTTT.

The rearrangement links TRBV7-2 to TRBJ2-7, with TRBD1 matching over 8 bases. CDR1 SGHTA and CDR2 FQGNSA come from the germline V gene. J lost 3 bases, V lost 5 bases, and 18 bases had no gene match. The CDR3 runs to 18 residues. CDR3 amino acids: CASSVGQGAAPKNYEQYF. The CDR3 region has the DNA TGTGCCAGCAGCGTGGGGCAGGGGGCAGCCCCGAAAAACTACGAGCAGTACTTC.

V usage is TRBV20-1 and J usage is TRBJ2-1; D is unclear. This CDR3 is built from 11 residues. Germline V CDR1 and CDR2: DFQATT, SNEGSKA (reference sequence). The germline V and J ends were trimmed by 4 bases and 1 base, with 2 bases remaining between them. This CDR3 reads CSATSYNEQFF. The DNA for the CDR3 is TGCAGTGCTACTTCCTACAATGAGCAGTTCTTC.

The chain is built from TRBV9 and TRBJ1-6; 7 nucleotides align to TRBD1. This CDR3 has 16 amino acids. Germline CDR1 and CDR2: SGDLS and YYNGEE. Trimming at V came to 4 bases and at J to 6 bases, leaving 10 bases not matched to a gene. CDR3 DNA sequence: TGTGCCAGCAGCAAGGGGGCAGGGGGGATTAATTCACCCCTCCACTTT. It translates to CASSKGAGGINSPLHF.

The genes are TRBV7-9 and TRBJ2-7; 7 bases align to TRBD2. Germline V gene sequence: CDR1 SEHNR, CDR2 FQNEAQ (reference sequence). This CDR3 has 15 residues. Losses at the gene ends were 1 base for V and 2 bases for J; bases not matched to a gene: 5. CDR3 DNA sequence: TGTGCCAGCAGCTTAGATGGCGGGGGTACCTACGAGCAGTACTTC. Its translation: CASSLDGGGTYEQYF.

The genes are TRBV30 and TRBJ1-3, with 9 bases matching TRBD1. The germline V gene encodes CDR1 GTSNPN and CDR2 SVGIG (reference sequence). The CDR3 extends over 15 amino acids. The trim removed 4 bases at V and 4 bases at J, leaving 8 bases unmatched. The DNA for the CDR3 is TGTGCCTGGACCCCGGCCGGGACAGGGGGAAACACCATATATTTT. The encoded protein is CAWTPAGTGGNTIYF.

The CDR3 is CASSFSNLEEDTQYF. CDR3 coding DNA: TGTGCCAGCAGCTTCTCAAACTTAGAGGAGGATACGCAGTATTTT. The V and J genes are TRBV7-2 and TRBJ2-3; D gene uncertain. This CDR3 has 15 amino acids. The germline V gene encodes CDR1 SGHTA and CDR2 FQGNSA. V dropped 3 bases and J dropped 6 bases, with 16 bases sitting between them.

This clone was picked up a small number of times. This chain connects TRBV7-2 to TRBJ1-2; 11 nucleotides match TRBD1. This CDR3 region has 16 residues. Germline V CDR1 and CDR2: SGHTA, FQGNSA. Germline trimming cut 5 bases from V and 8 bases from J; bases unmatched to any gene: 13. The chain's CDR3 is CASSLGTGGSGGGYTF. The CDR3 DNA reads TGTGCCAGCAGCCTAGGGACAGGGGGTTCAGGAGGCGGCTACACCTTC.

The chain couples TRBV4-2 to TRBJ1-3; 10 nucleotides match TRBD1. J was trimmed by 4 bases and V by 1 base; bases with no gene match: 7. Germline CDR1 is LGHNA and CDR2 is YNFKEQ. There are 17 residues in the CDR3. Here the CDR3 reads CASSQVGRTGGGNTIYF. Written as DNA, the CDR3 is TGTGCCAGCAGCCAAGTTGGACGGACAGGGGGAGGAAACACCATATATTTT.

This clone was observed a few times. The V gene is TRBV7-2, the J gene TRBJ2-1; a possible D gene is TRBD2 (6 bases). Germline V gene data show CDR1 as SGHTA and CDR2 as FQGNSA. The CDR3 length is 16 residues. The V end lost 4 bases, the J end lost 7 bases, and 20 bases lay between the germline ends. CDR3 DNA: TGTGCCAGCAGCTCTCTTCGGGCGGGGAGTCGGAATGAGCAGTTCTTC. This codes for CASSSLRAGSRNEQFF.

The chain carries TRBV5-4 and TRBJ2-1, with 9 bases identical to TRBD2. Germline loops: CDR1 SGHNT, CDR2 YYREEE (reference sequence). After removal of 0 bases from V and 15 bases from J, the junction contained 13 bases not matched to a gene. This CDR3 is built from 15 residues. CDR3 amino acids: CASSLAEASGTRMFF. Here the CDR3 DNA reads TGTGCCAGCAGCTTGGCCGAAGCTAGCGGGACCCGGATGTTCTTC. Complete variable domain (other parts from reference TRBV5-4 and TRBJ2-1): ETGVTQSPTHLIKTRGQQVTLRCSSQSGHNTVSWYQQALGQGPQFIFQYYREEENGRGNFPPRFSGLQFPNYSSELNVNALELDDSALYLCASSLAEASGTRMFFGPGTRLTVL.

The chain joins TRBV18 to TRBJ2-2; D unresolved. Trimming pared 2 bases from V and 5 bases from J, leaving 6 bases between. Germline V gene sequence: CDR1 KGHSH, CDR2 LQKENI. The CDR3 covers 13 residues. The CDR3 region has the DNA TGTGCCAGCTCACCATCCCAAACCGGGGAGCTGTTTTTT. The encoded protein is CASSPSQTGELFF.

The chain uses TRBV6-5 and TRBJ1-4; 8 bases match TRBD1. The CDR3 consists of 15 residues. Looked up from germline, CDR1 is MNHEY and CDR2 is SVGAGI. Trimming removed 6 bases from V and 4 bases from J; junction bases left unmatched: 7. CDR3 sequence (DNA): TGTGCCAGCAGCCACGACAGGGGCCTTAATGAAAAACTGTTTTTT. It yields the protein CASSHDRGLNEKLFF.

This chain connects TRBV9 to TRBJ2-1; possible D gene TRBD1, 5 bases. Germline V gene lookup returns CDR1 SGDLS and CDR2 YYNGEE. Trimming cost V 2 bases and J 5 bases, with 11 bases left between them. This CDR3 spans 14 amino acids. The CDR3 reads CASSVAQGHNEQFF. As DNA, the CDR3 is TGTGCCAGCAGCGTCGCCCAGGGCCACAATGAGCAGTTCTTC.

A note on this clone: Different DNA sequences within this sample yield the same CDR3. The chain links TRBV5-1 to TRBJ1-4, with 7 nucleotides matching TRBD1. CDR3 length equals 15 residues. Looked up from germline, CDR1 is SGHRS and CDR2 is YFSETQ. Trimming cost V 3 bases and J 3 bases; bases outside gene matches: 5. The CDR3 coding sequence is TGCGCCAGCAGCTCACCCGGGACAGCTAATGAAAAACTGTTTTTT. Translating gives CASSSPGTANEKLFF.

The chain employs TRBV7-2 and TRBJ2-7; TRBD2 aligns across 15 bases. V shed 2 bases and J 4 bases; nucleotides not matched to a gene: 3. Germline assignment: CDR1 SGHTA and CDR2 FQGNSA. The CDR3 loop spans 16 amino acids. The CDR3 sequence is CASSLRGLAGGYEQYF. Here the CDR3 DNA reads TGTGCCAGCAGCTTACGGGGACTAGCGGGGGGTTACGAGCAGTACTTC.

CDR3 in DNA: TGTGCCAGCTCACCTATACAGGGGGCTAACACTGAAGCTTTCTTT. This gives the protein CASSPIQGANTEAFF. The rearrangement joins TRBV18 to TRBJ1-1; 9 nucleotides match TRBD1. The V and J ends lost 3 bases and 2 bases, in that order; junction bases with no gene match: 4. This CDR3 has 15 amino acids. Looked up from germline, CDR1 is KGHSH and CDR2 is LQKENI.

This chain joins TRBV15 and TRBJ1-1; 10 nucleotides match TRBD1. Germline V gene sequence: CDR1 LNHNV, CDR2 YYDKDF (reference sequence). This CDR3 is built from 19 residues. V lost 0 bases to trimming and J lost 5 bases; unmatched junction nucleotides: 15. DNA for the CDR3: TGTGCCACCAGCAGAGATAGTTGGTCGACGGGACAGGGGTATACTGAAGCTTTCTTT. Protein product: CATSRDSWSTGQGYTEAFF.

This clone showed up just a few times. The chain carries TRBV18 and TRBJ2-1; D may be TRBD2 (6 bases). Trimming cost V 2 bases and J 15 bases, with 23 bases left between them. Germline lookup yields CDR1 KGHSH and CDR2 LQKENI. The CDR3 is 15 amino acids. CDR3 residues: CASSPAGESAGRRFF. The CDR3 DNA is TGTGCCAGCTCACCAGCCGGAGAGTCGGCAGGGAGGAGGTTCTTC. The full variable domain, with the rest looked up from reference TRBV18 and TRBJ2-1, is NAGVMQNPRHLVRRRGQEARLRCSPMKGHSHVYWYRQLPEEGLKFMVYLQKENIIDESGMPKERFSAEFPKEGPSILRIQQVVRGDSAAYFCASSPAGESAGRRFFGPGTRLTVL.

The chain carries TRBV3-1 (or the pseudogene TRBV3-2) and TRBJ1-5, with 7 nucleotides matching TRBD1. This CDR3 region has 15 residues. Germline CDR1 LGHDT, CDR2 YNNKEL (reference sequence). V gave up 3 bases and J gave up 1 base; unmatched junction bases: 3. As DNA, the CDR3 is TGTGCCAGCAGCCAGGGGACAGTAAGCAATCAGCCCCAGCATTTT. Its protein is CASSQGTVSNQPQHF.

This CDR3 reads CATSRDFQRQGTLELFF. Written as DNA, the CDR3 is TGTGCCACCAGCAGAGATTTTCAGAGACAGGGTACTCTAGAACTGTTTTTT. The rearrangement links TRBV15 to TRBJ1-4, with TRBD1 identical over 7 bases. Looked up from germline, CDR1 is LNHNV and CDR2 is YYDKDF (reference sequence). CDR3 length: 17 amino acids. The V segment lost 0 bases and the J segment 12 bases; nucleotides outside the gene matches: 16.

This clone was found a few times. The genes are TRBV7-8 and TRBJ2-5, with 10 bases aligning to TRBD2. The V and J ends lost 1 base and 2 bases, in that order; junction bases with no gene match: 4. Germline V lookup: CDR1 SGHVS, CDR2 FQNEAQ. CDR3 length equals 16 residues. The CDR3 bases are TGTGCCAGCAGCTTAGGAGTAGCGGGGGGACAAGAGACCCAGTACTTC. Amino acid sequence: CASSLGVAGGQETQYF. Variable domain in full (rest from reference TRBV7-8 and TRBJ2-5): GAGVSQSPRYKVAKRGQDVALRCDPISGHVSLFWYQQALGQGPEFLTYFQNEAQLDKSGLPSDRFFAERPEGSVSTLKIQRTQQEDSAVYLCASSLGVAGGQETQYFGPGTRLLVL.

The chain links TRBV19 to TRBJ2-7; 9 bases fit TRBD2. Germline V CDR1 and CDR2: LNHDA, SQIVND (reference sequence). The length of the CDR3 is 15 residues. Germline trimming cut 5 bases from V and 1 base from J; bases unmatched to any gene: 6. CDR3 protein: CASSFSGGYSYEQYF. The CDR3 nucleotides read TGTGCCAGTAGTTTTAGCGGGGGATATTCCTACGAGCAGTACTTC.

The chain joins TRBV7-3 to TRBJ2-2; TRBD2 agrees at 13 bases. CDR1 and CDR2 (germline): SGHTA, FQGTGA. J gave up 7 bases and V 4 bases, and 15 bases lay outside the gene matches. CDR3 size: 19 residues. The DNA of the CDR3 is TGTGCCAGCAGCTCCAGTTCTGGGACTAGCGGGGCAATGATCGGGGAGCTGTTTTTT. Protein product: CASSSSSGTSGAMIGELFF.